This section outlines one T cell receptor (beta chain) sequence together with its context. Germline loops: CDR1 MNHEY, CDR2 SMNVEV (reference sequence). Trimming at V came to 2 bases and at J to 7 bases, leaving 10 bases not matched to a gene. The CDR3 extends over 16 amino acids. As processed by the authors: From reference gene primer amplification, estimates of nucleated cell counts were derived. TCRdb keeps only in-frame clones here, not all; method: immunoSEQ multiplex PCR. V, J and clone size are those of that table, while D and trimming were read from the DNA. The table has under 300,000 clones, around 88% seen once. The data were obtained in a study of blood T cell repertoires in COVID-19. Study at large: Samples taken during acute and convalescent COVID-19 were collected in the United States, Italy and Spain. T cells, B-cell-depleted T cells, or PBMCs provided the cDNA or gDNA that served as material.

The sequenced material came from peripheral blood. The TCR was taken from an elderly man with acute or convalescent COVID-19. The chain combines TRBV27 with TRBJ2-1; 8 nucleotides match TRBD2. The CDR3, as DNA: TGTGCCAGCAGTTTAAGGGGCGGGGGGACTTGGAATGAGCAGTTCTTC. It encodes CASSLRGGGTWNEQFF.